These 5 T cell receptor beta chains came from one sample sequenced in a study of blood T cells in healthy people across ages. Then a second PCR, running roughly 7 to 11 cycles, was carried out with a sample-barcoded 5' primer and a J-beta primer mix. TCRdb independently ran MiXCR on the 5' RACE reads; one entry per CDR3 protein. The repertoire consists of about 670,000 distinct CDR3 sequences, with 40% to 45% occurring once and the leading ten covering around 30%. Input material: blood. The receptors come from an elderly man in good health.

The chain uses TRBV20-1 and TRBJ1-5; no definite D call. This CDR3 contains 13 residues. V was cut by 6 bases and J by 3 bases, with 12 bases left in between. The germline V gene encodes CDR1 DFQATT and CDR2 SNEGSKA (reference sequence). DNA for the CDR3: TGCAGTGCCCAGGTACTGGACAATCAGCCCCAGCATTTT. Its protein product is CSAQVLDNQPQHF.

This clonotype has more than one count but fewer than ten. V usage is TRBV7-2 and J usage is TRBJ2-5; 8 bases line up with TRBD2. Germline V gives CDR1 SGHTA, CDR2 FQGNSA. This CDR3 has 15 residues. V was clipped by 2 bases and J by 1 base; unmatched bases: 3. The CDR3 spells CASSLSAGAQETQYF. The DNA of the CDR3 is TGTGCCAGCAGCTTATCAGCGGGGGCCCAAGAGACCCAGTACTTC.

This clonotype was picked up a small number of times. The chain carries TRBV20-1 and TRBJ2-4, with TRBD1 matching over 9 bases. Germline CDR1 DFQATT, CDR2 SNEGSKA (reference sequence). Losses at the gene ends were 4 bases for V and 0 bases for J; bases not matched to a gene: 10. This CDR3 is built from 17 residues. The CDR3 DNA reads TGCAGTGCTAAACCGGGACAGGGACAACTAGCCAAAAACATTCAGTACTTC. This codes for CSAKPGQGQLAKNIQYF.

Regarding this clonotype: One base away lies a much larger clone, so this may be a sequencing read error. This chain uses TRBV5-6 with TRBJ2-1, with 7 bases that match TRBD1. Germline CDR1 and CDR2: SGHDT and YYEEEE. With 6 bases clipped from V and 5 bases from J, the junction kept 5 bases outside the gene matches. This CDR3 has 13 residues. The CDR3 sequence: CASIRTGNNEQFF. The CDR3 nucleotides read TGTGCCAGCATCAGGACAGGCAACAATGAGCAGTTCTTC.

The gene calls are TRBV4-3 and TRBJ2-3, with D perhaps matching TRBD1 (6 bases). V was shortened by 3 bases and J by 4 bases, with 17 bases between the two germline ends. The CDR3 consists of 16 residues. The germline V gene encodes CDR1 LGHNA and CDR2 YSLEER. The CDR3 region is CASSHRGKTKPDTQYF. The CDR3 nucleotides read TGCGCCAGCAGCCACAGGGGAAAGACAAAACCAGATACGCAGTATTTT.